These 17 T cell receptor beta chains came from one sample sequenced in a study of T cell responses to AZD1222 COVID-19 vaccine. Generated by immunoSEQ multiplex PCR, the TCRdb table keeps only in-frame clones and is missing some. The table records 90,000 to 150,000 clones, about nine tenths of them present only once. The input for sequencing was peripheral blood, taken 28 days after the second AZD1222 dose. The receptor set was obtained from an adult who received the AZD1222 COVID-19 vaccine.

V gene TRBV28 combines with J gene TRBJ1-1, with D unclear. The CDR3 length is 15 residues. In germline, CDR1 is MDHEN, CDR2 SYDVKM. V was cut by 0 bases and J by 1 base, with 9 bases left in between. CDR3 amino acids: CASSLWDPGNTEAFF. DNA for the CDR3: TGTGCCAGCAGTTTATGGGATCCAGGGAACACTGAAGCTTTCTTT.

J is TRBJ1-1 and V is TRBV9, with D maybe TRBD1 (5 bases). This CDR3 has 13 residues. The V gene lost 0 bases and the J gene lost 6 bases, with 9 bases spanning the gap. Germline V lookup: CDR1 SGDLS, CDR2 YYNGEE. The CDR3 DNA reads as TGTGCCAGCAGCGTAGTTGGGGCAGCTGAAGCTTTCTTT. Translating gives CASSVVGAAEAFF.

The chain joins TRBV28 to TRBJ2-2; tentatively, D is TRBD1 (6 bases). The CDR3 contains 15 residues. V lost 0 bases, J lost 6 bases, and 11 bases lay in between. Per the germline V gene, CDR1 is MDHEN and CDR2 is SYDVKM. This chain's CDR3 is CASSLWQQGAGELFF. Here the CDR3 DNA reads TGTGCCAGCAGTTTATGGCAACAGGGAGCCGGGGAGCTGTTTTTT.

This sequence joins TRBV19 and TRBJ1-2; TRBD1 matches at 8 bases. Germline V CDR1 and CDR2: LNHDA, SQIVND (reference sequence). This CDR3 has 13 amino acids. The V segment lost 8 bases and the J segment 4 bases; nucleotides outside the gene matches: 6. The CDR3 coding sequence is TGTGCCAGTGGGAACAGGGGGAGCTATGGCTACACCTTC. Residues: CASGNRGSYGYTF.

The CDR3: CASIPQLGQPQHF. CDR3 sequence (DNA): TGTGCCAGCATACCGCAGTTGGGTCAGCCCCAGCATTTT. J is TRBJ1-5 and V is TRBV28; D unclear. The germline V and J ends were trimmed by 7 bases and 6 bases, with 13 bases remaining between them. The germline V gene encodes CDR1 MDHEN and CDR2 SYDVKM. The CDR3 spans 13 residues.

The chain carries TRBV3-1 (or the pseudogene TRBV3-2) and TRBJ1-2; 9 bases map to TRBD1. CDR1 is LGHDT and CDR2 is YNNKEL in the germline V gene (reference sequence). Germline trimming cut 1 base from V and 5 bases from J; bases unmatched to any gene: 8. The CDR3 has 16 amino acids. The CDR3 loop is CASSQVDPGQGYGYTF. CDR3 in DNA: TGTGCCAGCAGCCAAGTTGACCCGGGACAGGGATATGGCTACACCTTC.

This clone was counted once. The chain is built from TRBV18 and TRBJ1-3; D unclear. There are 16 residues in the CDR3. Germline CDR1 KGHSH, CDR2 LQKENI. V was trimmed by 3 bases and J by 0 bases, leaving 12 bases between them. As DNA, the CDR3 is TGTGCCAGCTCACCCCTGGACCGAGCCTCTGGAAACACCATATATTTT. Translation gives CASSPLDRASGNTIYF. The full variable domain, rest sourced from reference TRBV18 and TRBJ1-3, is NAGVMQNPRHLVRRRGQEARLRCSPMKGHSHVYWYRQLPEEGLKFMVYLQKENIIDESGMPKERFSAEFPKEGPSILRIQQVVRGDSAAYFCASSPLDRASGNTIYFGEGSWLTVV.

The chain employs TRBV9 and TRBJ2-7; TRBD2 is a possible D gene (6 bases). V gave up 0 bases and J gave up 7 bases, with 11 bases separating them. Germline CDR1 and CDR2: SGDLS and YYNGEE. The CDR3 length is 13 residues. In nucleotides, the CDR3 is TGTGCCAGCAGCGTAGCCTCAGGAGGGGAGCAGTACTTC. Amino acids: CASSVASGGEQYF.

This clone appeared a single time. The chain couples TRBV10-3 to TRBJ1-6; 10 bases map to TRBD1. V was pared by 5 bases and J by 10 bases, with 8 bases of the junction left unmatched. The length of the CDR3 is 15 residues. Germline CDR1 is ENHRY and CDR2 is SYGVKD. The CDR3 bases are TGTGCCATCAGTCTCCGGACAGGGGGAGAATCACCCCTCCACTTT. Protein sequence: CAISLRTGGESPLHF.

The chain recombines TRBV11-3 with TRBJ1-1; D remains unclear. The CDR3 contains 13 residues. Germline V gene sequence: CDR1 SGHNT, CDR2 YENEEA. Trimming cost V 4 bases and J 1 base, with 7 bases left between them. The CDR3 region is CASSSYGNTEAFF. CDR3 bases: TGTGCCAGCAGCTCCTATGGGAACACTGAAGCTTTCTTT. Complete variable domain (other parts from reference TRBV11-3 and TRBJ1-1): EAGVVQSPRYKIIEKKQPVAFWCNPISGHNTLYWYLQNLGQGPELLIRYENEEAVDDSQLPKDRFSAERLKGVDSTLKIQPAELGDSAVYLCASSSYGNTEAFFGQGTRLTVV.

The CDR3 DNA is TGTGCCAGCAGCCAGAGATCGTGGGGGACACACACATACACGCAGTATTTT. Its translation: CASSQRSWGTHTYTQYF. V usage is TRBV7-2 and J usage is TRBJ2-3; D perhaps matches TRBD1 (6 bases). The germline gives CDR1 SGHTA, CDR2 FQGNSA. This CDR3 has 17 amino acids. Trimming took off 5 bases at V and 9 bases at J, with 27 bases between the two ends.

The chain couples TRBV3-1 (or the pseudogene TRBV3-2) to TRBJ1-2; tentative D call: TRBD1 (5 bases). The germline gives CDR1 LGHDT, CDR2 YNNKEL (reference sequence). The CDR3 spans 15 residues. Between the trimmed V and J ends, which lost 0 bases and 3 bases, there was a span of 11 bases. The CDR3 sequence is CASSQDSRGDYGYTF. The CDR3 DNA sequence: TGTGCCAGCAGCCAAGATTCGAGGGGTGACTATGGCTACACCTTC.

V gene TRBV11-2 combines with J gene TRBJ2-1; 13 bases match TRBD2. Germline CDR1 is SGHAT and CDR2 is FQNNGV. The CDR3 totals 17 residues. V trimming: 8 bases; J trimming: 6 bases; junction bases outside the gene matches: 13. DNA of the CDR3: TGTGCCAGCGGAACTAGCGGGGGGGCCCTAATCGCCAATGAGCAGTTCTTC. This sequence encodes CASGTSGGALIANEQFF.

The sample holds a few counts of this clone. The chain joins TRBV19 to TRBJ2-2; TRBD2 matches 7 bases. The germline V gene encodes CDR1 LNHDA and CDR2 SQIVND (reference sequence). V trimming: 6 bases; J trimming: 3 bases; junction bases outside the gene matches: 4. The CDR3 contains 14 residues. CDR3 DNA sequence: TGTGCCAGTAGATTAGCGGGTGACACCGGGGAGCTGTTTTTT. This codes for CASRLAGDTGELFF.

The V and J genes are TRBV12-3 or TRBV12-4 and TRBJ1-4, with TRBD1 matching over 8 bases. CDR3 length: 13 residues. V lost 6 bases and J lost 6; bases outside the gene matches: 3. The CDR3 region is CASSRGQDEKLFF. In DNA, the CDR3 is TGTGCCAGCAGCAGGGGGCAGGATGAAAAACTGTTTTTT.

CDR3 region: CASSHGLAGLNEQFF. DNA of the CDR3: TGCGCCAGCAGCCACGGGCTAGCGGGGCTTAATGAGCAGTTCTTC. The chain combines TRBV4-3 with TRBJ2-1; 9 bases are shared with TRBD2. V gave up 3 bases and J gave up 7 bases; unmatched junction bases: 7. Germline V gene lookup returns CDR1 LGHNA and CDR2 YSLEER. CDR3 length: 15 residues.

V is TRBV29-1 and J is TRBJ1-1; 7 nucleotides align to TRBD1. This CDR3 spans 13 amino acids. Germline values: CDR1 SQVTM, CDR2 ANQGSEA. The trim removed 8 bases at V and 1 base at J, leaving 7 bases unmatched. The CDR3 DNA follows: TGCAGCTTATCCTCAGGGGGGAACACTGAAGCTTTCTTT. It specifies CSLSSGGNTEAFF.